This T cell receptor beta chain was retrieved from a study of cytomegalovirus exposure and HLA in healthy donors. PCR used 60 Vbeta primers and 13 Jbeta primers. Measured with immunoSEQ multiplex PCR; TCRdb has only the in-frame clones, and not every one. Here the sample spans roughly 120,000 clones, about 80% being singletons. Turning to this clone: The antigen is not known.

Study-wide results and caveats: Accurate prediction of most subjects' HLA-A and HLA-B alleles from TCR beta sequences was reported. In a later analysis, TCR beta V- and J-gene trimming was associated with a missense DCLRE1C variant. Sequencing depth roughly uniform across donors was assumed in presence/absence analyses. Specificity of a few CMV-associated chains for CMV antigens was verified in vitro.

The sequencing input was PBMCs. The receptor's source is a man between 60 and 75 years old in good health and CMV-seropositive.

Written as DNA, the CDR3 is TGCGCCAGCAGCCCTGGACTAGCCGACGGGTGGGAGACCCAGTACTTC. Amino acids: CASSPGLADGWETQYF. The V gene is TRBV5-1, the J gene TRBJ2-5; 8 nucleotides line up with TRBD2. Trimming cost V 4 bases and J 5 bases; bases outside gene matches: 13. Germline CDR1 SGHRS, CDR2 YFSETQ. The CDR3 is made up of 16 amino acids. The full variable domain, its missing parts supplied by reference TRBV5-1 and TRBJ2-5, is KAGVTQTPRYLIKTRGQQVTLSCSPISGHRSVSWYQQTPGQGLQFLFEYFSETQRNKGNFPGRFSGRQFSNSRSEMNVSTLELGDSALYLCASSPGLADGWETQYFGPGTRLLVL.